This TCR beta chain was identified in a study of shared clonotypes between healthy human individuals. Profiled with immunoSEQ multiplex PCR; TCRdb holds only in-frame clones, not every one. The sample has roughly 760,000 clones, approximately 74% seen once; the top ten hold over 1.5%. J was trimmed by 8 bases and V by 5 bases; bases with no gene match: 11. Germline CDR1 is SGHTA and CDR2 is FQGNSA. The length of the CDR3 is 16 residues. The sample holds one count of this clone. This sequence was found in a woman aged 30 to 39 in good health. The V gene is TRBV7-2, the J gene TRBJ2-1; 11 bases fit TRBD2. The specimen sequenced was memory CD4+ T cells sorted from blood. The sample's subset: CD45RA-negative fraction. CDR3 in DNA: TGTGCCAGCAGCCGAGGTGTAGCGGGAGGGGCCCATGAGCAGTTCTTC. This translates into CASSRGVAGGAHEQFF.